A selection of T cell receptor beta chains follows, all from one sample in a study of cytomegalovirus exposure and HLA in healthy donors. The assay was immunoSEQ multiplex PCR, and TCRdb's table has in-frame clones only and misses some. The table includes about 150,000 clones, about three quarters detected once. What was sequenced was PBMCs. These receptors all stem from a woman aged 40 to 55 in good health and CMV-seropositive. Both conserved end residues are trimmed from each CDR3.

CDR3 | J | V | length
ASSFKSTGELF | TRBJ2-2 | TRBV7-9 | 11
ASGFQRAEDFHEQF | TRBJ2-1 | TRBV12-5 | 14
ASTSGPTWSGEQY | TRBJ2-7 | TRBV28 | 13
ASSPGDKYNEQF | TRBJ2-1 | TRBV18 | 12
ASSLLGTGGLNYGYT | TRBJ1-2 | TRBV27 | 15
ASSQDLVENQY | TRBJ2-5 | TRBV14 | 11
SVVPVNRAGELF | TRBJ2-2 | TRBV29-1 | 12
ASSLDRTSSYEQY | TRBJ2-7 | TRBV11-2 | 13
ASSLYLSRVQY | TRBJ2-5 | TRBV5-4 | 11
ASSDRVGTEAF | TRBJ1-1 | TRBV2 | 11
ASSLDRASREQY | TRBJ2-7 | TRBV7-2 | 12
ASSDWTGPNYGYT | TRBJ1-2 | TRBV6-1 | 13
ASSKTSGGAGGTDTQY | TRBJ2-3 | TRBV19 | 16
ASSYWTGSGANVLT | TRBJ2-6 | TRBV6-5 | 14
ASSKVERGRGTDTQY | TRBJ2-3 | TRBV21-1 | 15
ASSYSGSGGADTQY | TRBJ2-3 | TRBV6-5 | 14
ASSGDRGVNQPQH | TRBJ1-5 | TRBV28 | 13
ASSYIAGSGEQF | TRBJ2-1 | TRBV5-5 | 12
ASSPMGQGNTEAF | TRBJ1-1 | TRBV18 | 13
ASRELGGAGGAGELF | TRBJ2-2 | TRBV19 | 15
ASSQDVPGQGFGELF | TRBJ2-2 | TRBV4-3 | 15
ASSPLRTANTGELF | TRBJ2-2 | TRBV27 | 14
ASSVGHRNTEAF | TRBJ1-1 | TRBV9 | 12